A single sample is the source of the 18 T cell receptor beta chains below, sequenced in a study of human versus mouse CDR3 diversity and MHC coevolution. Assay: immunoSEQ multiplex PCR; the TCRdb copy retains only in-frame clones and omits some. The data hold tens of thousands of clones, with around 94% observed a single time. Sequencing input: naive CD4+ T cells from blood. The subset is: CD45RO-negative CD62L-positive naive CD4 T cells. These receptors all come from a person aged 55-75 years in good health.

This chain links TRBV21-1 with TRBJ1-2; the table's D gene call, TRBD1, was not cross checked with the DNA. TRBV21-1 is annotated as a pseudogene. The CDR3 runs to 17 residues. CDR3 residues: CASSTPEPGQGDYGYTF. In DNA, the CDR3 is TGTGCCAGCAGCACCCCTGAACCGGGACAGGGGGACTATGGCTACACCTTC.

The rearrangement links TRBV5-4 to TRBJ2-2; a possible D gene is TRBD1 (5 bases). V shed 4 bases and J shed 3 bases, with 13 bases lying between them. This CDR3 contains 15 residues. The germline V gene has CDR1 SGHNT and CDR2 YYREEE (reference sequence). Written as DNA, the CDR3 is TGTGCCAGCAGCGAGACCAGGGTGGACACCGGGGAGCTGTTTTTT. Its translation is CASSETRVDTGELFF.

The table lists this clone with a count of one. The rearrangement uses TRBV7-9 and TRBJ2-5, with TRBD2 identical over 12 bases. V gave up 6 bases and J gave up 5 bases; unmatched junction bases: 10. CDR1 and CDR2 from the germline V gene are SEHNR and FQNEAQ (reference sequence). This CDR3 has 16 amino acids. The CDR3 DNA reads as TGTGCCAGCAGGTTTGGCCGACTAGCGGGAGAGGAGACCCAGTACTTC. This translates into CASRFGRLAGEETQYF.

The chain couples TRBV11-3 to TRBJ2-2; 12 nucleotides match TRBD2. V lost 5 bases, J lost 3 bases, and 7 bases stayed unmatched. The CDR3 runs to 17 residues. The V gene's germline CDR1 is SGHNT and CDR2 YENEEA. CDR3 in amino acids: CASSARLAGAHTGELFF. CDR3 coding DNA: TGTGCCAGCAGCGCCCGACTAGCGGGAGCCCACACCGGGGAGCTGTTTTTT.

The chain joins TRBV11-3 to TRBJ2-3; D is perhaps TRBD2 (6 bases). This CDR3 comprises 17 residues. Germline CDR1 SGHNT, CDR2 YENEEA. Trimming took off 5 bases at V and 0 bases at J, with 18 bases between the two ends. For the CDR3, the DNA is TGTGCCAGCAGCCCGGAGGGGTTAGCGGCAAGCACAGATACGCAGTATTTT. Its translation: CASSPEGLAASTDTQYF.

The rearrangement joins TRBV6-1 to TRBJ1-2; TRBD1 matches at 9 bases. Germline V lookup: CDR1 MNHNS, CDR2 SASEGT. The CDR3 loop spans 15 amino acids. Germline trimming cut 5 bases from V and 8 bases from J; bases unmatched to any gene: 12. CDR3 in DNA: TGTGCCAGCAGTCCCCCGGGACAGGGAGTAAAGGGCTACACCTTC. This encodes CASSPPGQGVKGYTF.

The J gene is TRBJ1-2, the V gene TRBV5-6; TRBD1 agrees at 8 bases. The V gene's germline CDR1 is SGHDT and CDR2 YYEEEE. The CDR3 extends over 14 amino acids. Trimming removed 4 bases from V and 2 bases from J; junction bases left unmatched: 4. The CDR3 loop reads CASSPGQGNYGYTF. CDR3 DNA sequence: TGTGCCAGCAGCCCCGGACAGGGCAACTATGGCTACACCTTC.

This chain connects TRBV28 to TRBJ1-5; D gene ambiguous. The CDR3 is 12 residues long. CDR1 and CDR2 (germline): MDHEN, SYDVKM. V dropped 6 bases and J dropped 7 bases, with 10 bases sitting between them. This CDR3 reads CASSKYSQPQHF. The CDR3 coding sequence is TGTGCCAGCAGCAAATATAGCCAGCCCCAGCATTTT.

The chain couples TRBV19 to TRBJ1-1, with D hard to call. This CDR3 region has 16 residues. Per germline, CDR1 LNHDA and CDR2 SQIVND (reference sequence). The germline V and J ends were trimmed by 0 bases and 0 bases, with 11 bases remaining between them. The CDR3 spells CASSIDLESMNTEAFF. Written as DNA, the CDR3 is TGTGCCAGTAGTATAGATCTGGAGTCGATGAACACTGAAGCTTTCTTT.

A single count supports this clone. V usage is TRBV5-5 and J usage is TRBJ2-7; D is uncertain. Germline values: CDR1 SGHKS, CDR2 YYEKEE (reference sequence). V lost 4 bases, J lost 0 bases, and 14 bases lay in between. This CDR3 is built from 15 residues. CDR3 coding DNA: TGTGCCAGCAGCCGAACCGGGTCCTCCTCCTACGAGCAGTACTTC. Translation: CASSRTGSSSYEQYF.

The chain couples TRBV27 to TRBJ2-2; weak D call: TRBD2 (5 bases). Germline V gene data show CDR1 as MNHEY and CDR2 as SMNVEV (reference sequence). V lost 3 bases to trimming and J lost 0 bases, with 14 bases between them. CDR3 size: 17 residues. CDR3 bases: TGTGCCAGCAGTTTCTCATTTCCAGCGGCGAACACCGGGGAGCTGTTTTTT. The encoded protein is CASSFSFPAANTGELFF.

The genes are TRBV5-1 and TRBJ2-5, with 8 bases fitting TRBD2. This CDR3 contains 17 residues. Germline CDR1 and CDR2: SGHRS and YFSETQ. V trimming: 2 bases; J trimming: 0 bases; junction bases outside the gene matches: 9. This CDR3 is CASSLELSGTNQETQYF. CDR3 DNA: TGCGCCAGCAGCTTAGAGCTTAGCGGGACCAACCAAGAGACCCAGTACTTC.

The rearrangement links TRBV6-1 to TRBJ1-3; 8 bases are a match to TRBD1. Germline V CDR1 and CDR2: MNHNS, SASEGT. The length of the CDR3 is 16 residues. The V segment lost 0 bases and the J segment 4 bases; nucleotides outside the gene matches: 5. In DNA form, the CDR3 reads TGTGCCAGCAGTGAAGCTCGGACAGGGAAAGGAAACACCATATATTTT. This translates into CASSEARTGKGNTIYF.

The V call is TRBV6-1, the J call TRBJ2-7; 9 positions match TRBD1. This CDR3 spans 13 amino acids. In germline, CDR1 is MNHNS, CDR2 SASEGT. The V and J ends lost 8 bases and 7 bases, in that order; junction bases with no gene match: 9. As DNA, the CDR3 is TGTGCCAGCGGGGGACAGGGAGGTTGGGAGCAGTACTTC. Its translation is CASGGQGGWEQYF.

This clone has a single count. The genes are TRBV7-6 and TRBJ1-2; weak D call: TRBD1 (5 bases). The CDR3 length is 14 residues. Trimming cost V 8 bases and J 0 bases, with 13 bases left between them. Germline V lookup: CDR1 SGHVS, CDR2 FNYEAQ. DNA of the CDR3: TGTGCCAGCTCATCGGGGGGTTCTAACTATGGCTACACCTTC. This encodes CASSSGGSNYGYTF.

The chain recombines TRBV12-5 with TRBJ2-7, with TRBD1 as a possible D gene (6 bases). Germline V gene lookup returns CDR1 LGHNT and CDR2 FRNRAP. V was trimmed by 2 bases and J by 5 bases, leaving 19 bases between them. The CDR3 covers 16 residues. CDR3 DNA sequence: TGTGCTAGTGGTTTGCCAACCAGGACAGTGCGGGACGAGCAGTACTTC. Its protein is CASGLPTRTVRDEQYF.

This chain uses TRBV2 with TRBJ2-7; 8 positions agree with TRBD2. This CDR3 has 13 residues. Germline loops: CDR1 SNHLY, CDR2 FYNNEI. The junction had 3 bases not matched to a gene; V was cut back by 6 bases and J by 2 bases. The CDR3 DNA follows: TGTGCCAGCAGCGGGGGGGTCACCTACGAGCAGTACTTC. It translates to CASSGGVTYEQYF.

The CDR3 DNA follows: TGTGCCAGTAGTCCCACCCCCGGGACTAGCGGGAGCAATGAGCAGTTCTTC. It codes for CASSPTPGTSGSNEQFF. The V gene is TRBV19, the J gene TRBJ2-1; TRBD2 aligns across 14 bases. Trimming removed 5 bases from V and 6 bases from J; junction bases left unmatched: 9. The CDR3 has 17 residues. Germline CDR1 is LNHDA and CDR2 is SQIVND (reference sequence).